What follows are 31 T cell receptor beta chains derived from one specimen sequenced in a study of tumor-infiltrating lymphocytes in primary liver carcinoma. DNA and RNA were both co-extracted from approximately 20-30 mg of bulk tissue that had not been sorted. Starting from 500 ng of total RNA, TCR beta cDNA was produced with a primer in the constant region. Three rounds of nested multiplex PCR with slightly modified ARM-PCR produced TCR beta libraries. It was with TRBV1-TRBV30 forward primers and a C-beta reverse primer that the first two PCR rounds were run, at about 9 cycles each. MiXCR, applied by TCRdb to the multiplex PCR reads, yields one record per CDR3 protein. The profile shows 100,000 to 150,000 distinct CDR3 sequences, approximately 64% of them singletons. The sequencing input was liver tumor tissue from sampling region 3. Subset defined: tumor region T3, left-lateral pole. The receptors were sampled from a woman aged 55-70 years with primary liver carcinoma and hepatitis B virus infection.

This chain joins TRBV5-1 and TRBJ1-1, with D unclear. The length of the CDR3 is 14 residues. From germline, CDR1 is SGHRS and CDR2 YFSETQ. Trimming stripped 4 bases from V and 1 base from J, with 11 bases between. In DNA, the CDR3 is TGCGCCAGCAGCACTTCCTGGCAGAACACTGAAGCTTTCTTT. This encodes CASSTSWQNTEAFF.

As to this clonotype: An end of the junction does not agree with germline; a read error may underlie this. The CDR3 region is CAGSVRLAGFNEQFF. The CDR3 bases are TGTGCCGGCAGCGTCAGACTAGCGGGGTTCAATGAGCAGTTCTTC. The gene calls are TRBV5-4 and TRBJ2-1; 11 positions match TRBD2. Germline loops: CDR1 SGHNT, CDR2 YYREEE (reference sequence). The CDR3 totals 15 residues.

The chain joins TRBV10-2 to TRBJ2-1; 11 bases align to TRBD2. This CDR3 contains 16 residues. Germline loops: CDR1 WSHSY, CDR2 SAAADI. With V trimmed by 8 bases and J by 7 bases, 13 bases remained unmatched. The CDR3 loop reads CASGGLAGGPRNEQFF. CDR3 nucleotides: TGCGCCAGCGGTGGATTAGCGGGAGGGCCTCGTAATGAGCAGTTCTTC.

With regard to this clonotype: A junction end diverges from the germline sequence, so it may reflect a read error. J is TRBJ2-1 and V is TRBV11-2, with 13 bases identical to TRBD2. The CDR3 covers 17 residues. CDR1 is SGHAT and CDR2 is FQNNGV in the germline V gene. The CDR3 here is CASSRALAGGPGDEQFF. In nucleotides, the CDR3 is TGTGCTAGCAGCAGGGCACTAGCGGGAGGGCCGGGGGATGAGCAGTTCTTC.

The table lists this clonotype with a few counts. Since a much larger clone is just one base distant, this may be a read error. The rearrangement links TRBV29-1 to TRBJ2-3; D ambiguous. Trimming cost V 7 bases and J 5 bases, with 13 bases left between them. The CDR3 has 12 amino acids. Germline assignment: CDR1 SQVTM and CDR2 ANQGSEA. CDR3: CSAKQSIDTQYF. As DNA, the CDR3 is TGCAGCGCCAAGCAGTCCATAGATACGCAGTATTTT.

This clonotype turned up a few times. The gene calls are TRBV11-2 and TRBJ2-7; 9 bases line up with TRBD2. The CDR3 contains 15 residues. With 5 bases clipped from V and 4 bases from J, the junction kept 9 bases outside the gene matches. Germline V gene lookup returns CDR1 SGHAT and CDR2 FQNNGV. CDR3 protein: CASSRSGGRIYEQYF. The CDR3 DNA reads TGTGCCAGCAGCCGTAGCGGGGGCCGAATTTACGAGCAGTACTTC. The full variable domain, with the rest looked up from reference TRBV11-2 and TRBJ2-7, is EAGVAQSPRYKIIEKRQSVAFWCNPISGHATLYWYQQILGQGPKLLIQFQNNGVVDDSQLPKDRFSAERLKGVDSTLKIQPAKLEDSAVYLCASSRSGGRIYEQYFGPGTRLTVT.

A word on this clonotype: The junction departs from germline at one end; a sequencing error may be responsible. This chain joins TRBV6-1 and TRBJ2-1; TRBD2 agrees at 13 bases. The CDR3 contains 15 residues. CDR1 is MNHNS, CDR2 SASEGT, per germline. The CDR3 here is CASTRLAGGYNEQFF. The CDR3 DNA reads TGTGCCAGCACCCGACTAGCGGGAGGCTACAATGAGCAGTTCTTT.

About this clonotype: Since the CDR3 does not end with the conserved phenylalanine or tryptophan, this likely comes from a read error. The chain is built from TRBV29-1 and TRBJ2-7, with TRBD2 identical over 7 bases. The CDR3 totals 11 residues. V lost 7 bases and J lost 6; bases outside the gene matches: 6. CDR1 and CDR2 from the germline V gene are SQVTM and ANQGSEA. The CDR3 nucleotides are TGCAGCGCCGGACTAGTCCGCGAGCAGTACTAC. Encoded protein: CSAGLVREQYY.

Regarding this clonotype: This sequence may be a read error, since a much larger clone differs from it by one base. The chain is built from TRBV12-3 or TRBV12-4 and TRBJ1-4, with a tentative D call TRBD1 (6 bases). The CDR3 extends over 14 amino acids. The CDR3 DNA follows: TGTGCCAGCAGTTTAGGGGGGGCGGGTGAAGAACTGTTTTTT. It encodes CASSLGGAGEELFF.

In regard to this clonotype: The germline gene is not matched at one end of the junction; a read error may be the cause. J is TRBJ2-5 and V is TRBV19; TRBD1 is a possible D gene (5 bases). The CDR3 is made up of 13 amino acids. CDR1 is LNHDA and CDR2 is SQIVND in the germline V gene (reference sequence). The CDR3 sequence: CTSSIGDQETQYF. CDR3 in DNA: TGTACCAGTAGTATAGGGGACCAAGAGACCCAGTACTTC.

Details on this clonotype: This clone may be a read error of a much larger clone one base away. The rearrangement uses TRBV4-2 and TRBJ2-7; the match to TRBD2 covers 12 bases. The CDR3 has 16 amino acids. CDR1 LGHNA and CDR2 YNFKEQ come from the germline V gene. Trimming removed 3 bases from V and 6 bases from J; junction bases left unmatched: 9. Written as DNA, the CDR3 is TGTGCCAGCAGCCAGACCCCTAGCGGGAGGGATGCCGAGCAGTACTTC. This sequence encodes CASSQTPSGRDAEQYF.

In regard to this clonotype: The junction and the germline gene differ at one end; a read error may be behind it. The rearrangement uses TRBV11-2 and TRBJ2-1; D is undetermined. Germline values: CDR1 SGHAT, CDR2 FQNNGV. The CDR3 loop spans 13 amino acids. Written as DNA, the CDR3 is TGTGCCAGCAGGTTAGGGCACTTAAATGAGCAGTTCTTC. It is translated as CASRLGHLNEQFF.

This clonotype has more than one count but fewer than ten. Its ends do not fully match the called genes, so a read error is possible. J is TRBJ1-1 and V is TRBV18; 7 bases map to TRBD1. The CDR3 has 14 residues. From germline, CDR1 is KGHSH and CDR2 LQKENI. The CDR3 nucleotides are TGTGCCAGTTCACAACGGACAGGGAACACTGAAGCTTTCTTT. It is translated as CASSQRTGNTEAFF.

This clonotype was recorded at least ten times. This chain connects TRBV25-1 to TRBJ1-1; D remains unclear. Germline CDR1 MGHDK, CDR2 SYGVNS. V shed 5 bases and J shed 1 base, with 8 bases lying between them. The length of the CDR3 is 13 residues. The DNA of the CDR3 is TGTGCCAGCAGTCCCAACAGGAACACTGAAGCTTTCTTT. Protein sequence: CASSPNRNTEAFF.

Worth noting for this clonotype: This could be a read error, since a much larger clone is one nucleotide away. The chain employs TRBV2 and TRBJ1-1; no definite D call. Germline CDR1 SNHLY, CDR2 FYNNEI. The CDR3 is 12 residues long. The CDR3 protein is CARSVGATEAFF. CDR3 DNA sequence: TGTGCCAGGAGTGTGGGAGCCACTGAAGCTTTCTTT.

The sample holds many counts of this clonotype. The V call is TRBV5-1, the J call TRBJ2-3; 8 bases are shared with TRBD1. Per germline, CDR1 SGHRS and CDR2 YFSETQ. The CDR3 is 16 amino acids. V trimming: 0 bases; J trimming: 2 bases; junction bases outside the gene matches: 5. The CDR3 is CASSLERGQVTDTQYF. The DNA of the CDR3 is TGCGCCAGCAGCTTGGAAAGGGGACAGGTCACAGATACGCAGTATTTT.

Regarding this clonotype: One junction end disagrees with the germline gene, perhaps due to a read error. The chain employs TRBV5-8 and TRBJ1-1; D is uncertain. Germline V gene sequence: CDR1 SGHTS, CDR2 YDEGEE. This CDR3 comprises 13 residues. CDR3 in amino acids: CAATLQLNTEVFF. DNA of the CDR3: TGCGCCGCAACCCTCCAATTGAACACTGAAGTTTTCTTT.

The CDR3 DNA sequence: TGTGCCAGCAGAGGCGAGTGTGAGGCCCCCAATGAGCAGTTCTTC. It translates to CASRGECEAPNEQFF. This rearrangement joins TRBV12-3 or TRBV12-4 to TRBJ2-1, with no clear D. Trimming removed 6 bases from V and 6 bases from J, with 18 bases in between. This CDR3 has 15 amino acids.

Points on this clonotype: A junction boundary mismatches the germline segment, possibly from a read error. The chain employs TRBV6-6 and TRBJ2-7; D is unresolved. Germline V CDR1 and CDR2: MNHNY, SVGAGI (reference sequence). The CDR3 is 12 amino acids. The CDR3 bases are TGTGCCATCAGTTACTCCGGTAACGAGCAGTACTTC. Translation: CAISYSGNEQYF.

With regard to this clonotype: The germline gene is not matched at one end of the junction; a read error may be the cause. The CDR3 nucleotides read TGTGCCAGCAGTCCACTGGCCAAGCAGTACTTT. Its translation: CASSPLAKQYF. V and J are TRBV11-2 and TRBJ2-7, with unresolved D. CDR3 length: 11 amino acids. The germline V gene has CDR1 SGHAT and CDR2 FQNNGV.

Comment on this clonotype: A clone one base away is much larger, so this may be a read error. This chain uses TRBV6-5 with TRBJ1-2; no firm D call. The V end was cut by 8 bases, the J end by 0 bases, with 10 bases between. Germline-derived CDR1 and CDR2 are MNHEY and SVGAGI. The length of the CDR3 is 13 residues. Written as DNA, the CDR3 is TGTGCCAGCTCGGGAAGCTCTAACTATGGCTACACCTTC. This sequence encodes CASSGSSNYGYTF.

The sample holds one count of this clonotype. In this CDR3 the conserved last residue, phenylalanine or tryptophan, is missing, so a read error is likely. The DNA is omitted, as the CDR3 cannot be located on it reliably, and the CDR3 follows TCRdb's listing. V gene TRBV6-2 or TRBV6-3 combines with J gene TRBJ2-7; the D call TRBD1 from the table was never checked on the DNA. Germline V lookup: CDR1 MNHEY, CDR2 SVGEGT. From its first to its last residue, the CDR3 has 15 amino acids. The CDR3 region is CASMGVRGYRGERYL.

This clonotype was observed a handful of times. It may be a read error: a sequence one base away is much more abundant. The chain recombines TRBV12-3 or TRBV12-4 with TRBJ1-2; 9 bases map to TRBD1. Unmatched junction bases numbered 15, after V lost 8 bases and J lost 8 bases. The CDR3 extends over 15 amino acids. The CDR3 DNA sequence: TGTGCCAGCGGTCCCGGGACAGGGAGGTCGCGCGGCTACACCTTC. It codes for CASGPGTGRSRGYTF.

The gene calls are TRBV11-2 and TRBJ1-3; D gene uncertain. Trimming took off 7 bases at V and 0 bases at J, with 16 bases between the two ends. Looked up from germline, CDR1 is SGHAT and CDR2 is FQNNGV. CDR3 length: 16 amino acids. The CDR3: CASNKIVGVSGNTIYF. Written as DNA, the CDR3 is TGTGCCAGCAACAAAATAGTCGGAGTCTCTGGAAACACCATATATTTT.

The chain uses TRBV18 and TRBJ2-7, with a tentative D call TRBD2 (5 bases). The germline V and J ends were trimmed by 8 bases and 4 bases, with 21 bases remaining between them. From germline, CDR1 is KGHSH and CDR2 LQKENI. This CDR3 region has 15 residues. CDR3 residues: CASHRTGKGSYEQYF. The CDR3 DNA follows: TGTGCCAGCCACCGGACGGGGAAAGGGTCATACGAGCAGTACTTC.

The CDR3 here is CASRGEGHTDTQYF. Written as DNA, the CDR3 is TGTGCCAGCAGGGGAGAGGGGCACACAGATACGCAGTATTTT. J is TRBJ2-3 and V is TRBV25-1; D may correspond to TRBD1 or TRBD2 (5 bases each). Trimming took 6 bases from V and 2 from J, leaving 12 bases between them. From germline, CDR1 is MGHDK and CDR2 SYGVNS. This CDR3 spans 14 amino acids. Using reference TRBV25-1 and TRBJ2-3 for the parts outside the CDR3, the full variable domain is EADIYQTPRYLVIGTGKKITLECSQTMGHDKMYWYQQDPGMELHLIHYSYGVNSTEKGDLSSESTVSRIRTEHFPLTLESARPSHTSQYLCASRGEGHTDTQYFGPGTRLTVL.

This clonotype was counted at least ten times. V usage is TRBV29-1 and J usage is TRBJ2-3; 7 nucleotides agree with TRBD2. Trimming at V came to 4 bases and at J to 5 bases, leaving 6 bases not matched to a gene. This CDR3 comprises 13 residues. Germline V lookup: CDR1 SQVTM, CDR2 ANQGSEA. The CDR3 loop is CSVGTSFRDTQYF. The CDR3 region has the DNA TGCAGCGTTGGGACTAGTTTCAGAGATACGCAGTATTTT.

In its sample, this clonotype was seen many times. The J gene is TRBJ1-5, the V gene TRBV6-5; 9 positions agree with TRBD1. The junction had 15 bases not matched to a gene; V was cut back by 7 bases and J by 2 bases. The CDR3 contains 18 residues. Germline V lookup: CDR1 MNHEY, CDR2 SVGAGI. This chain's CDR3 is CASKKETGTGFGNQPQHF. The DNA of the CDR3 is TGTGCCAGCAAAAAAGAAACCGGGACAGGGTTTGGCAATCAGCCCCAGCATTTT.

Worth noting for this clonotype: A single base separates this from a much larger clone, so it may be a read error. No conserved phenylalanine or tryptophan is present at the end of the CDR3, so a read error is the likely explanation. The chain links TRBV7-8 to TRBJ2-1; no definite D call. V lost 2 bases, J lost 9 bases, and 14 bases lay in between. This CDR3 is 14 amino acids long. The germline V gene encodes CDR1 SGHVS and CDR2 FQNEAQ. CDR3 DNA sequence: TGTGCCAGCAGCTTAAGGAGCGCCACGGGTGAGCAGTTCCTC. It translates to CASSLRSATGEQFL.

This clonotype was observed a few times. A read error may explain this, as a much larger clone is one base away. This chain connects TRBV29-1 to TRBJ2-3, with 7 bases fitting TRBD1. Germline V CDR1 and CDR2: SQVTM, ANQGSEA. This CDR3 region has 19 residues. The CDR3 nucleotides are TGCAGCGTTGCAAGCCGGGACAGCCGACACATCCAACACACAGATGCGCAGTATTTT. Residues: CSVASRDSRHIQHTDAQYF.

The chain's CDR3 is CASSRNGAYKQYF. The CDR3 nucleotides are TGTGCCAGCAGTCGCAACGGAGCCTACAAACAGTACTTC. This rearrangement joins TRBV6-2 or TRBV6-3 to TRBJ2-7; D gene ambiguous. Per the germline V gene, CDR1 is MNHEY and CDR2 is SVGEGT. V lost 5 bases and J lost 10, with 18 bases in between. CDR3 length: 13 amino acids.